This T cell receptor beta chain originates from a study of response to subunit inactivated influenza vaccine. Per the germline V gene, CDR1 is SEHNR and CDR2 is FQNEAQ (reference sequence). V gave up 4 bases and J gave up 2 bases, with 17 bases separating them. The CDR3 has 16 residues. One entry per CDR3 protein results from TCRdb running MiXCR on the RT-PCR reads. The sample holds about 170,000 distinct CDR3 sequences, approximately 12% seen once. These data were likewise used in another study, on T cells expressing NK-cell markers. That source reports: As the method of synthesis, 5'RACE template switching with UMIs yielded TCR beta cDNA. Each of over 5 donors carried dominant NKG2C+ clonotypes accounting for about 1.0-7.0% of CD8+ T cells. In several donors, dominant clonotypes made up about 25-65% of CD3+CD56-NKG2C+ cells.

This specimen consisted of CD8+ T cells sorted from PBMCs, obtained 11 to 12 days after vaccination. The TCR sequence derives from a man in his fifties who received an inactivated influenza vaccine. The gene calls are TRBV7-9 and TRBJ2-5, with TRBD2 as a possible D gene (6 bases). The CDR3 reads CASSYPERARQETQYF. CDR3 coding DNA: TGTGCCAGCAGCTATCCCGAGCGGGCCCGACAAGAGACCCAGTACTTC.